This T cell receptor (beta chain) was profiled in a study of response to subunit inactivated influenza vaccine. TCRdb reprocessed the RT-PCR reads via MiXCR and lists one record per CDR3 protein. Altogether over 750,000 distinct CDR3 sequences are present, 20% to 25% being singletons, with the ten largest covering about a tenth. The sequencing here drew on PBMCs from blood, taken about 5 days after vaccination. The source is a man aged 45-60 years who received an inactivated influenza vaccine.

The CDR3 protein is CSVPGIGRNEQFF. The DNA of the CDR3 is TGCAGCGTTCCCGGGATAGGGCGCAATGAGCAGTTCTTC. The rearrangement links TRBV29-1 to TRBJ2-1; D may be TRBD2 (5 bases). Germline CDR1 SQVTM, CDR2 ANQGSEA. V was clipped by 5 bases and J by 6 bases, with 14 bases between them. This CDR3 spans 13 amino acids.